These 2 T cell receptor beta chains were all obtained from the same sample, sequenced in a study of Graves' ophthalmopathy and Graves' hyperthyroidism. RNA transcripts were the source from which TCR beta CDR3 regions were amplified. HTBI-primed RT-PCR formed the first round, and a multiplex PCR formed the second. TCRdb re-derived calls from the multiplex PCR reads in MiXCR, one entry per CDR3 protein. The table shows around 1.1 million distinct CDR3 sequences, with roughly two fifths occurring only once. The sample comprised peripheral blood or thyroid tissue (not recorded which). The receptors were gathered from an adult man with Graves' hyperthyroidism.

The chain recombines TRBV28 with TRBJ2-2; tentative D call: TRBD1 (5 bases). V shed 1 base and J shed 4 bases, with 16 bases lying between them. This CDR3 is 17 amino acids long. Germline loops: CDR1 MDHEN, CDR2 SYDVKM. The CDR3: CASSLSAGNLLTGELFF. Written as DNA, the CDR3 is TGTGCCAGCAGTTTATCGGCAGGGAACCTTCTCACCGGGGAGCTGTTTTTT.

This chain joins TRBV7-7 and TRBJ2-3; 11 positions match TRBD1. The V segment lost 4 bases and the J segment 2 bases; nucleotides outside the gene matches: 5. The CDR3 spans 16 residues. CDR1 and CDR2 (germline): SSHAT, FNYEAQ (reference sequence). The CDR3 loop is CASSSYGQGATDTQYF. In DNA, the CDR3 is TGTGCCAGCAGCTCATACGGACAGGGGGCCACAGATACGCAGTATTTT.